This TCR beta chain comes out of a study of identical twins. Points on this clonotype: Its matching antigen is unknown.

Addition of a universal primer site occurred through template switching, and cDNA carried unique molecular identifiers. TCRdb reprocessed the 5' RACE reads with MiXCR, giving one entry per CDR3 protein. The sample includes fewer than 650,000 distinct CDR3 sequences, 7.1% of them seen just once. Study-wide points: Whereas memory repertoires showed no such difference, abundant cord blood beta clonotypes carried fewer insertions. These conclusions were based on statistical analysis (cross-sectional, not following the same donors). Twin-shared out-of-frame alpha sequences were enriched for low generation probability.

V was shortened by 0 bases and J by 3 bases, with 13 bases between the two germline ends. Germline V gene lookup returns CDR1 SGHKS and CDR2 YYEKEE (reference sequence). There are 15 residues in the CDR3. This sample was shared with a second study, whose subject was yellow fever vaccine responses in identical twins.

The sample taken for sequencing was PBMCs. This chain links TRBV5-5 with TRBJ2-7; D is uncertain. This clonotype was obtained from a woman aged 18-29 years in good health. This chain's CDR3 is CASSLAASLIYEQYV. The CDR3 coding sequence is TGTGCCAGCAGCTTGGCGGCATCGCTAATCTACGAGCAGTACGTC.